Shown below are 8 T cell receptor beta chains from a single sample sequenced in a study of cytomegalovirus exposure and HLA in healthy donors (dated by TCRdb to 2016 to 2017). The library was made by the immunoSEQ multiplex PCR assay. TCRdb provides this immuneACCESS table in a form limited to in-frame rearrangements. Some clones are lacking; in checked studies, under half of them reflect an unresolved V gene, and why the rest are absent is not known. The sample table records 76,000 or so clones; around 94% of these occur just once. The ten most abundant clones make up roughly 3.3% of the sample. Specimen: PBMCs. The receptors were sampled from a woman aged 18-29 years in good health and CMV-seropositive.

The gene calls are TRBV5-1 and TRBJ1-1, with 8 positions matching TRBD1. CDR1 is SGHRS, CDR2 YFSETQ, per germline. V was clipped by 7 bases and J by 3 bases; unmatched bases: 14. This CDR3 is built from 16 residues. The CDR3 DNA reads as TGCGCCAGCGGTTTGATTACGGCAGGGGGCTACACTGAAGCTTTCTTT. Translation: CASGLITAGGYTEAFF.

J is TRBJ2-7 and V is TRBV28; TRBD1 aligns across 7 bases. J lost 4 bases, V lost 5 bases, and 5 bases had no gene match. The CDR3 has 13 amino acids. Per germline, CDR1 MDHEN and CDR2 SYDVKM. The CDR3 DNA sequence: TGTGCCAGCAGTCACAGGGGTCGGTACGAGCAGTACTTC. Translating it yields CASSHRGRYEQYF.

The chain couples TRBV25-1 to TRBJ2-7, with 10 bases lining up with TRBD2. In germline, CDR1 is MGHDK, CDR2 SYGVNS. This CDR3 region has 14 residues. V was pared by 2 bases and J by 9 bases, with 7 bases of the junction left unmatched. CDR3 loop: CASSEVLAGVGQYF. The CDR3 nucleotides are TGTGCCAGCAGTGAAGTCCTAGCGGGAGTTGGGCAGTACTTC.

The chain links TRBV4-3 to TRBJ2-7; 12 nucleotides match TRBD2. The junction had 10 bases not matched to a gene; V was cut back by 0 bases and J by 4 bases. The germline gives CDR1 LGHNA, CDR2 YSLEER. The CDR3 has 18 amino acids. The CDR3 nucleotides read TGCGCCAGCAGCCAAGATTTGACTAGCGGGAGCGGTCGGTACGAGCAGTACTTC. Its translation is CASSQDLTSGSGRYEQYF.

This chain uses TRBV7-2 with TRBJ1-2; D is unclear. V was trimmed by 4 bases and J by 4 bases, leaving 16 bases between them. Germline CDR1 is SGHTA and CDR2 is FQGNSA. The CDR3 length is 15 residues. The CDR3 loop reads CASSSRSPGGYGYTF. DNA for the CDR3: TGTGCCAGCAGCTCTAGGTCCCCTGGCGGCTATGGCTACACCTTC. The full variable domain, its missing parts supplied by reference TRBV7-2 and TRBJ1-2, is GAGVSQSPSNKVTEKGKDVELRCDPISGHTALYWYRQSLGQGLEFLIYFQGNSAPDKSGLPSDRFSAERTGGSVSTLTIQRTQQEDSAVYLCASSSRSPGGYGYTFGSGTRLTVV.

The V and J genes are TRBV5-4 and TRBJ2-7, with 8 bases fitting TRBD1. Germline V gene sequence: CDR1 SGHNT, CDR2 YYREEE (reference sequence). This CDR3 has 15 amino acids. The ends lost 5 bases at V and 0 bases at J; junction bases unmatched: 7. CDR3 sequence: CASSPGTGSSYEQYF. The CDR3 nucleotides read TGTGCCAGCAGTCCCGGGACAGGAAGCTCCTACGAGCAGTACTTC.

The sample holds one count of this clone. J is TRBJ2-5 and V is TRBV5-1; possibly TRBD2 for D (6 bases). The germline V gene has CDR1 SGHRS and CDR2 YFSETQ. Trimming left V 4 bases short and J 1 base short, with 11 bases between. This CDR3 spans 14 amino acids. The CDR3 sequence is CASSLPGGQETQYF. The CDR3 bases are TGCGCCAGCAGCCTCCCCGGGGGCCAAGAGACCCAGTACTTC. The complete variable domain, with remaining parts taken from reference TRBV5-1 and TRBJ2-5, reads KAGVTQTPRYLIKTRGQQVTLSCSPISGHRSVSWYQQTPGQGLQFLFEYFSETQRNKGNFPGRFSGRQFSNSRSEMNVSTLELGDSALYLCASSLPGGQETQYFGPGTRLLVL.

The chain links TRBV27 to TRBJ2-5, with 9 bases matching TRBD1. In germline, CDR1 is MNHEY, CDR2 SMNVEV (reference sequence). CDR3 length equals 17 residues. The trim removed 2 bases at V and 5 bases at J, leaving 12 bases unmatched. CDR3 coding DNA: TGTGCCAGCAGTTTAGACAGGGGACAGGGAAACGTTGAGACCCAGTACTTC. Its protein product is CASSLDRGQGNVETQYF.